This T cell receptor (beta chain) was recorded in a study of blood T cell repertoires in COVID-19. This CDR3 region has 14 residues. Germline lookup yields CDR1 MDHEN and CDR2 SYDVKM. The germline V and J ends were trimmed by 6 bases and 4 bases, with 15 bases remaining between them. Generated by immunoSEQ multiplex PCR, the TCRdb table keeps only in-frame clones and is missing some. Of tens of thousands of clones listed, around 88% are singletons. The TCR sequence derives from a human donor in a cohort sampled during active COVID-19. The chain has TRBV28 and TRBJ1-2; no clear D. Sequenced: peripheral blood. For the CDR3, the DNA is TGTGCCAGCAGGGATCTCGCGGTTGGCTATGGCTACACCTTC. Its protein product is CASRDLAVGYGYTF.